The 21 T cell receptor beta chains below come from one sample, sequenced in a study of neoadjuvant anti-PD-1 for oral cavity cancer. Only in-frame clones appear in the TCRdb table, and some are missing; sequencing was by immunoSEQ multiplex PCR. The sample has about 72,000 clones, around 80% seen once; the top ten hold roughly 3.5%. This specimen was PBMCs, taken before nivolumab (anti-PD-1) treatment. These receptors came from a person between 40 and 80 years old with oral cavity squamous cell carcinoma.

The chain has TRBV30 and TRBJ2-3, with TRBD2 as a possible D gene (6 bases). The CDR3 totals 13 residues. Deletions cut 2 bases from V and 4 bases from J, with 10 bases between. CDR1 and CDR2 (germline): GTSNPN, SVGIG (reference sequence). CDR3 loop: CAWSSPGADTQYF. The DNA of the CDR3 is TGTGCCTGGAGTTCACCGGGGGCAGATACGCAGTATTTT.

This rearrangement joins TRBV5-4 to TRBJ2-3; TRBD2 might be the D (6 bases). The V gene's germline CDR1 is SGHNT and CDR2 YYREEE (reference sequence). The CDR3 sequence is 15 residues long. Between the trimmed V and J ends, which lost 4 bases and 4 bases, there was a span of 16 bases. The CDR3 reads CASSGGGWGADTQYF. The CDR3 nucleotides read TGTGCCAGCAGCGGTGGAGGCTGGGGGGCAGATACGCAGTATTTT. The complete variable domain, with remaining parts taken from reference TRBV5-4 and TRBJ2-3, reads ETGVTQSPTHLIKTRGQQVTLRCSSQSGHNTVSWYQQALGQGPQFIFQYYREEENGRGNFPPRFSGLQFPNYSSELNVNALELDDSALYLCASSGGGWGADTQYFGPGTRLTVL.

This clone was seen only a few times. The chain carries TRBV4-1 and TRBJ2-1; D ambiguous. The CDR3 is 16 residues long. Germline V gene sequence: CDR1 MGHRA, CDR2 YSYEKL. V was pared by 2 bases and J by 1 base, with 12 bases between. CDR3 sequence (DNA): TGCGCCAGCAGCCAATTAAACATAGTTTCCTACAATGAGCAGTTCTTC. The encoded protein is CASSQLNIVSYNEQFF.

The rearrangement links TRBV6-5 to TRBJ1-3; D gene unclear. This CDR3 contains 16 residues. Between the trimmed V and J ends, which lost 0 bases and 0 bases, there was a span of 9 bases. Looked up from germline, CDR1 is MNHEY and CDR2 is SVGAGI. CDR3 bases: TGTGCCAGCAGTTACTCTTCCTCGAGCTCTGGAAACACCATATATTTT. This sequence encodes CASSYSSSSSGNTIYF.

The CDR3 coding sequence is TGTGCCAGTAGTATCCCCGGGGGGCAGCCCCAGCATTTT. Translating gives CASSIPGGQPQHF. V is TRBV19 and J is TRBJ1-5, with D tentatively TRBD1 (5 bases). Trimming took 3 bases from V and 7 from J, leaving 10 bases between them. CDR3 length: 13 amino acids. Germline lookup yields CDR1 LNHDA and CDR2 SQIVND (reference sequence).

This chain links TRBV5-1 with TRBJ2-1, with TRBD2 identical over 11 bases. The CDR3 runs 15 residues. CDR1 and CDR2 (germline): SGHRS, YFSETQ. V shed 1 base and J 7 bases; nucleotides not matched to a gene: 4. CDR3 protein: CASSLWLAGGNEQFF. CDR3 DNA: TGCGCCAGCAGCTTGTGGCTAGCGGGAGGTAATGAGCAGTTCTTC.

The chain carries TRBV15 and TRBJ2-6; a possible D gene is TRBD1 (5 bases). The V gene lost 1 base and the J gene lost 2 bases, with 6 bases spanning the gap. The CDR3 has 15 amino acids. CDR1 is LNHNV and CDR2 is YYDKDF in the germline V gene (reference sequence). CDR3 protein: CATSRVRAGANVLTF. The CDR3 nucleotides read TGTGCCACCAGCAGAGTCAGGGCTGGGGCCAACGTCCTGACTTTC.

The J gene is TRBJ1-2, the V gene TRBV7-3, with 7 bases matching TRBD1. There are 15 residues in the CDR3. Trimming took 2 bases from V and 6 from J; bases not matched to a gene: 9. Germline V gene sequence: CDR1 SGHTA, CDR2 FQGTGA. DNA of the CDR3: TGTGCCAGCAGCTTAGCCCCCGGGACAGTAGATGGCTACACCTTC. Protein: CASSLAPGTVDGYTF.

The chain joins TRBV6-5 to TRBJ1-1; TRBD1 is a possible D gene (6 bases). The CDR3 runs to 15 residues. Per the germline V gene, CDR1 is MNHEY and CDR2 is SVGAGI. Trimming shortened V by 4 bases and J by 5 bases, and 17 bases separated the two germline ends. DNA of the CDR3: TGTGCCAGCAGTTTCTGGGCGGGGGGGCAAACTGAAGCTTTCTTT. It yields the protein CASSFWAGGQTEAFF.

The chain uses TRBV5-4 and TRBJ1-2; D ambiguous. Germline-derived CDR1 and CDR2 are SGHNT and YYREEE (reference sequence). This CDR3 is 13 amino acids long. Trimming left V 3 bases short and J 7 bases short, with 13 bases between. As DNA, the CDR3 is TGTGCCAGCAGCTCTCGACTCCCCTCTGGCTACACCTTC. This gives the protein CASSSRLPSGYTF. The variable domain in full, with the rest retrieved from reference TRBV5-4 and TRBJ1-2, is ETGVTQSPTHLIKTRGQQVTLRCSSQSGHNTVSWYQQALGQGPQFIFQYYREEENGRGNFPPRFSGLQFPNYSSELNVNALELDDSALYLCASSSRLPSGYTFGSGTRLTVV.

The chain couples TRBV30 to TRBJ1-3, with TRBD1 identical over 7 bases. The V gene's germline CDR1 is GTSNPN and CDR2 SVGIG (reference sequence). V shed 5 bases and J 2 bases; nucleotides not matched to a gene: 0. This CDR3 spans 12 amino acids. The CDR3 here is CAWGQAGNTIYF. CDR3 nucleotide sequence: TGTGCCTGGGGACAGGCTGGAAACACCATATATTTT. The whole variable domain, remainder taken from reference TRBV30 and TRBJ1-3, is SQTIHQWPATLVQPVGSPLSLECTVEGTSNPNLYWYRQAAGRGLQLLFYSVGIGQISSEVPQNLSASRPQDRQFILSSKKLLLSDSGFYLCAWGQAGNTIYFGEGSWLTVV.

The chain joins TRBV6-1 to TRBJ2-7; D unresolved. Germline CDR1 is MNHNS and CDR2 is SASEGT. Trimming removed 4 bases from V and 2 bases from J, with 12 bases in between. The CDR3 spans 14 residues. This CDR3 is CASSGLSSTYEQYF. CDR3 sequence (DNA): TGTGCCAGCAGTGGCCTTAGCAGCACCTACGAGCAGTACTTC.

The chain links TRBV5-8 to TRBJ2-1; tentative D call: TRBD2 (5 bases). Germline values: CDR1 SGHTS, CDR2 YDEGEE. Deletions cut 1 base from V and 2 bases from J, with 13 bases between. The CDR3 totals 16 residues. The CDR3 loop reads CASSLFAGSTYNEQFF. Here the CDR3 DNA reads TGTGCCAGCAGCTTGTTTGCGGGTTCCACCTACAATGAGCAGTTCTTC.

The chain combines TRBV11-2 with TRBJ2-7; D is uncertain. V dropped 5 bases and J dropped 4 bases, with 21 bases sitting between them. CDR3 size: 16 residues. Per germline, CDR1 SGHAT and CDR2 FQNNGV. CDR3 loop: CASSKSGWGPTYEQYF. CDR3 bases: TGTGCCAGCAGCAAGAGTGGGTGGGGTCCGACGTACGAGCAGTACTTC.

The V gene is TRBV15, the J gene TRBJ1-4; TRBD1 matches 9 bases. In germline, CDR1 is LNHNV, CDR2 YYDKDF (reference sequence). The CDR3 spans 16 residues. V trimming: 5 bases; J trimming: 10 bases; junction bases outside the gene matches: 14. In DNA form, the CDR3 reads TGTGCCACCAGCGGGATTACCGGGACAGGGTCTGGAAAACTGTTTTTT. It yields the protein CATSGITGTGSGKLFF.

CDR3 amino acids: CASEGANTEAFF. The CDR3 bases are TGTGCCAGCGAGGGAGCGAACACTGAAGCTTTCTTT. The genes are TRBV2 and TRBJ1-1; no reliable D call. CDR3 length equals 12 residues. The ends were cut back, 8 bases at V and 1 base at J, with 8 bases in the middle. The V gene's germline CDR1 is SNHLY and CDR2 FYNNEI.

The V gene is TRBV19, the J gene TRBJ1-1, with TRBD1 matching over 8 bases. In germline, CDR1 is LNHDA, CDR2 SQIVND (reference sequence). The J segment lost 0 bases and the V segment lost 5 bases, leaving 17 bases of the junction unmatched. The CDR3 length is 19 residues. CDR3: CASSVGQGRWANLNTEAFF. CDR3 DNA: TGTGCCAGTAGTGTTGGACAGGGCCGGTGGGCCAACCTGAACACTGAAGCTTTCTTT. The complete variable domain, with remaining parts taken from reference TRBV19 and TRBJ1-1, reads DGGITQSPKYLFRKEGQNVTLSCEQNLNHDAMYWYRQDPGQGLRLIYYSQIVNDFQKGDIAEGYSVSREKKESFPLTVTSAQKNPTAFYLCASSVGQGRWANLNTEAFFGQGTRLTVV.

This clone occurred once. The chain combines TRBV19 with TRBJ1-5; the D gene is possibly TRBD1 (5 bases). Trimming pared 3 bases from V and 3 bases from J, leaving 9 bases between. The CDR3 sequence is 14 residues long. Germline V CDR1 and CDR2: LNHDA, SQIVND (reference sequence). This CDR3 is CASSMRQYNQPQHF. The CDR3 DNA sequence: TGTGCCAGTAGTATGAGACAGTACAATCAGCCCCAGCATTTT.

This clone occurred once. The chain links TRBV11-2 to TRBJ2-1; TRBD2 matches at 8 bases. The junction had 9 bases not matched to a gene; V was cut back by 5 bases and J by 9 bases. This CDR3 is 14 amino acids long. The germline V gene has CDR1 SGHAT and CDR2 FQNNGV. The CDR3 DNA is TGTGCCAGCAGCCCTTTGCGGGGGGTGCTTGAGCAGTTCTTC. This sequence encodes CASSPLRGVLEQFF.

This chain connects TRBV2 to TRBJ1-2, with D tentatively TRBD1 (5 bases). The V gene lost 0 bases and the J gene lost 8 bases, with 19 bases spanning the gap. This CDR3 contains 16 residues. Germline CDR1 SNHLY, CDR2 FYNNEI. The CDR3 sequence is CASSEAQGAGKQGYTF. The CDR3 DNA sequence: TGTGCCAGCAGTGAAGCGCAAGGGGCGGGGAAACAGGGCTACACCTTC.

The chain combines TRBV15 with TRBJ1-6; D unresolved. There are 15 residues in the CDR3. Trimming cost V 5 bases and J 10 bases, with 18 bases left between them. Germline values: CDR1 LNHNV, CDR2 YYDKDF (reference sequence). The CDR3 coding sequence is TGTGCCACCAGCGGTGGTTTGGTCAGTGGATCACCCCTCCACTTT. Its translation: CATSGGLVSGSPLHF.